These 28 T cell receptor beta chains were sequenced from one sample in a study of blood T cells in healthy people across ages (dated by TCRdb to the mid-2010s). To prepare the library, 5' RACE was applied. Sequencing was carried out with an Illumina HiSeq 2500. The second PCR ran for about 7 to 11 cycles and used a J-beta primer mix along with a sample-barcoded 5' primer. The raw public data were reprocessed by TCRdb itself: fastp quality trimming at Q25, MiXCR clonotype calling, in-frame beta chains only. Each CDR3 protein appears once, grouped with its most common genes and DNA. The sample profile shows around 820,000 distinct CDR3 sequences; about 25% of them were found once. Approximately 3.7% of the sample goes to the ten largest clones. The sample was also linked to a second study, of T cells of mothers and their children.

The sequenced sample consisted of blood. Every receptor here comes from a boy aged 10-17 years in good health.

The chain couples TRBV7-9 to TRBJ2-3; unclear D gene. Germline values: CDR1 SEHNR, CDR2 FQNEAQ (reference sequence). Trimming shortened V by 7 bases and J by 1 base, and 18 bases separated the two germline ends. This CDR3 is 16 amino acids long. CDR3 coding DNA: TGTGCCAGCATAGGGTGGCGAAGTCGAGGCACAGATACGCAGTATTTT. Encoded protein: CASIGWRSRGTDTQYF.

This clonotype showed up just a few times. V and J are TRBV4-1 and TRBJ2-1; the match to TRBD2 covers 7 bases. The germline gives CDR1 MGHRA, CDR2 YSYEKL. The CDR3 is 16 residues long. The V and J ends lost 3 bases and 1 base, in that order; junction bases with no gene match: 6. The DNA for the CDR3 is TGCGCCAGCAGCCATCCGACTAGCTTTTCCTACAATGAGCAGTTCTTC. This codes for CASSHPTSFSYNEQFF.

V and J are TRBV28 and TRBJ2-3, with 11 bases identical to TRBD2. CDR1 and CDR2 from the germline V gene are MDHEN and SYDVKM. This CDR3 spans 22 amino acids. V dropped 6 bases and J dropped 0; count of bases not matched to a gene: 23. CDR3 sequence (DNA): TGTGCCAGCAGAAACCCCTTCCCCCCGGGACTAGCGGCGGGGGCGAGCACAGATACGCAGTATTTT. Translation: CASRNPFPPGLAAGASTDTQYF.

This clonotype showed up many times. The rearrangement uses TRBV7-3 and TRBJ2-5; D ambiguous. The DNA end is more similar to TRBJ2-1, so the J call may be wrong. Germline V gene lookup returns CDR1 SGHTA and CDR2 FQGTGA. The CDR3 contains 11 residues. The CDR3 sequence: CASSPGREQFF. The CDR3 coding sequence is TGTGCCAGCAGCCCCGGACGGGAGCAGTTCTTC.

The rearrangement links TRBV20-1 to TRBJ2-5; tentative D call: TRBD1 (5 bases). Germline lookup yields CDR1 DFQATT and CDR2 SNEGSKA (reference sequence). The CDR3 covers 13 residues. V lost 1 base and J 1 base, leaving 7 bases between the germline ends. The CDR3 sequence is CSARADTQETQYF. DNA of the CDR3: TGCAGTGCTAGAGCGGACACCCAAGAGACCCAGTACTTC.

V usage is TRBV4-1 and J usage is TRBJ2-1; D remains unclear. Trimming removed 0 bases from V and 2 bases from J, with 14 bases in between. CDR3 length: 17 amino acids. Germline CDR1 is MGHRA and CDR2 is YSYEKL. The CDR3 sequence: CASSQDLATYPYNEQFF. CDR3 sequence (DNA): TGCGCCAGCAGCCAAGATCTTGCCACCTACCCCTACAATGAGCAGTTCTTC.

The chain is built from TRBV6-6 and TRBJ1-2, with 9 bases lining up with TRBD1. Germline CDR1 is MNHNY and CDR2 is SVGAGI (reference sequence). This CDR3 region has 16 residues. The trim removed 5 bases at V and 2 bases at J, leaving 9 bases unmatched. The CDR3 is CASSTTGTGPNYGYTF. The CDR3 region has the DNA TGTGCCAGCAGTACCACCGGGACAGGGCCCAACTATGGCTACACCTTC.

The chain employs TRBV3-1 and TRBJ2-3, with D perhaps matching TRBD1 (5 bases). V lost 1 base to trimming and J lost 5 bases, with 13 bases between them. The germline V gene encodes CDR1 LGHDT and CDR2 YNNKEL (reference sequence). The CDR3 is 15 amino acids. CDR3 nucleotides: TGTGCCAGCAGCCAAGGGAAAGGGGCTGGAGATACGCAGTATTTT. Translating gives CASSQGKGAGDTQYF.

This clonotype has at least ten counts. The chain carries TRBV6-5 and TRBJ1-5; D gene uncertain. CDR1 is MNHEY, CDR2 SVGAGI, per germline. V was trimmed by 6 bases and J by 0 bases, leaving 12 bases between them. The CDR3 sequence is 15 residues long. The CDR3 DNA follows: TGTGCCAGCAGGATCCGAGAATATAGCAATCAGCCCCAGCATTTT. This translates into CASRIREYSNQPQHF.

The CDR3 sequence: CASSPDRVGNTIYF. The CDR3 nucleotides are TGTGCCAGCAGCCCGGACAGGGTGGGAAACACCATATATTTT. The chain employs TRBV7-2 and TRBJ1-3; 8 bases fit TRBD1. Per the germline V gene, CDR1 is SGHTA and CDR2 is FQGNSA. Trimming removed 5 bases from V and 4 bases from J; junction bases left unmatched: 4. The CDR3 is made up of 14 amino acids.

The chain links TRBV7-2 to TRBJ2-5, with 11 bases aligning to TRBD2. The assigned J gene may be wrong: the sequence end matches TRBJ2-7 better. The length of the CDR3 is 17 residues. Germline values: CDR1 SGHTA, CDR2 FQGNSA. The CDR3 DNA sequence: TGTGCCAGCAGCTCTCCCTACTTAGCGGGAGGGAACTACGAGCAGTACTTC. This codes for CASSSPYLAGGNYEQYF.

The rearrangement links TRBV4-3 to TRBJ2-5; the D is unclear. The CDR3 sequence is 13 residues long. Trimming took 0 bases from V and 9 from J, leaving 11 bases between them. Germline V gene lookup returns CDR1 LGHNA and CDR2 YSLEER. CDR3 sequence: CASSQDIGWAQYF. DNA for the CDR3: TGCGCCAGCAGCCAAGATATCGGCTGGGCCCAGTACTTC.

This clonotype was observed a handful of times. This chain links TRBV6-6 with TRBJ2-5; 7 bases are shared with TRBD1. The CDR3 loop spans 14 amino acids. In germline, CDR1 is MNHNY, CDR2 SVGAGI (reference sequence). J gave up 5 bases and V 6 bases, and 9 bases lay outside the gene matches. Here the CDR3 reads CASRDGTARETQYF. CDR3 bases: TGTGCCAGCAGGGACGGGACAGCCCGCGAGACCCAGTACTTC.

Of note for this clonotype: A read error may account for a junction end that differs from germline. This rearrangement joins TRBV14 to TRBJ1-1, with D hard to call. The CDR3 covers 12 residues. Germline V CDR1 and CDR2: SGHDN, FVKESK. DNA of the CDR3: TGTGCCGGCAGCCTAACAAACACTGAAGCTTTCTTT. It translates to CAGSLTNTEAFF. Filled out from reference TRBV14 and TRBJ1-1, the complete variable domain reads EAGVTQFPSHSVIEKGQTVTLRCDPISGHDNLYWYRRVMGKEIKFLLHFVKESKQDESGMPNNRFLAERTGGTYSTLKVQPAELEDSGVYFCAGSLTNTEAFFGQGTRLTVV.

This sequence joins TRBV10-3 and TRBJ2-5; 7 bases are a match to TRBD2. Matching the DNA end better, TRBJ2-1 makes the J call doubtful. Germline CDR1 reads ENHRY; CDR2 reads SYGVKD. CDR3 length: 12 amino acids. Here the CDR3 reads CAISGQGGEQFF. The CDR3 DNA reads TGTGCCATCAGTGGCCAGGGAGGGGAGCAGTTCTTC.

This sequence joins TRBV29-1 and TRBJ2-1; the D gene is possibly TRBD1 (6 bases). Germline V CDR1 and CDR2: SQVTM, ANQGSEA. This CDR3 region has 14 residues. Trimming pared 5 bases from V and 4 bases from J, leaving 15 bases between. The CDR3, as DNA: TGCAGCGTTCTTGGGGGCGAGGCGTACAATGAGCAGTTCTTC. Residues: CSVLGGEAYNEQFF.

The rearrangement joins TRBV7-2 to TRBJ2-4; D gene ambiguous. V was trimmed by 5 bases and J by 2 bases, leaving 13 bases between them. Per the germline V gene, CDR1 is SGHTA and CDR2 is FQGNSA. The CDR3 runs 15 residues. CDR3: CASSTDGGTKNIQYF. Written as DNA, the CDR3 is TGTGCCAGCAGCACAGACGGTGGAACCAAAAACATTCAGTACTTC.

This clonotype was observed a handful of times. V is TRBV20-1 and J is TRBJ1-4; tentatively, D is TRBD1 (5 bases). V was trimmed by 2 bases and J by 8 bases, leaving 12 bases between them. The V gene's germline CDR1 is DFQATT and CDR2 SNEGSKA (reference sequence). This CDR3 contains 13 residues. DNA for the CDR3: TGCAGTGCTAGATTGGCAGGGTCGGAAAAACTGTTTTTT. Amino acid sequence: CSARLAGSEKLFF.

This rearrangement joins TRBV6-5 to TRBJ2-7, with D maybe TRBD1 (6 bases). The germline gives CDR1 MNHEY, CDR2 SVGAGI. The CDR3 extends over 15 amino acids. Deletions cut 6 bases from V and 5 bases from J, with 20 bases between. DNA of the CDR3: TGTGCCAGCAGCCAGGGACACCAGAGAATCCACGAGCAGTACTTC. Translating it yields CASSQGHQRIHEQYF.

Regarding this clonotype: Germline is not matched at one junction end, which may reflect a read error. V gene TRBV6-5 combines with J gene TRBJ1-1; the D is unclear. Germline values: CDR1 MNHEY, CDR2 SVGAGI. The CDR3 has 13 residues. The CDR3 DNA follows: TGTGCCAGCAGTACGGACCTGAACACTGAGGCTTTCTTT. The encoded protein is CASSTDLNTEAFF.

The CDR3 spells CASTEGTSGGYEQYF. CDR3 nucleotides: TGTGCCAGCACCGAAGGGACTAGCGGGGGCTACGAGCAGTACTTC. V usage is TRBV6-2 or TRBV6-3 and J usage is TRBJ2-5; TRBD2 matches 14 bases. The J call may be in error: the DNA end matches TRBJ2-7 better. The germline CDR1 and CDR2 sequences are MNHEY and SVGEGT. The CDR3 consists of 15 residues.

V is TRBV10-3 and J is TRBJ2-1; a possible D gene is TRBD1 (6 bases). The germline V gene has CDR1 ENHRY and CDR2 SYGVKD. The CDR3 has 13 residues. Between the trimmed V and J ends, which lost 7 bases and 3 bases, there was a span of 10 bases. The DNA of the CDR3 is TGTGCCATCAACCAGGACAGCTACAATGAGCAGTTCTTC. Translating gives CAINQDSYNEQFF.

This clonotype was found a few times. The V gene is TRBV3-1, the J gene TRBJ2-7; TRBD2 matches 9 bases. The J call could be wrong; TRBJ2-5 is a better fit for the DNA end. The CDR3 is 15 amino acids. Per the germline V gene, CDR1 is LGHDT and CDR2 is YNNKEL (reference sequence). CDR3 bases: TGTGCCAGCAGCCAAGATACTGCGGGAGGGGAGACCCAGTACTTC. This codes for CASSQDTAGGETQYF.

The V gene is TRBV28, the J gene TRBJ2-7; TRBD1 or TRBD2 may be the D gene (5 bases each). V lost 5 bases and J lost 3, with 23 bases in between. This CDR3 contains 17 residues. In germline, CDR1 is MDHEN, CDR2 SYDVKM. CDR3 bases: TGTGCCAGCAGTGAGACCCTGCTAGCCGGCCAGGGCTACGAGCAGTACTTC. Amino acid sequence: CASSETLLAGQGYEQYF.

V gene TRBV7-9 combines with J gene TRBJ1-4; possible D gene TRBD1, 6 bases. CDR3 length: 14 residues. From germline, CDR1 is SEHNR and CDR2 FQNEAQ (reference sequence). Trimming removed 2 bases at V and 7 bases at J, with 11 bases between. CDR3 DNA: TGTGCCAGCAGCTTACTACAGGGAAGTGAAAAACTGTTTTTT. This gives the protein CASSLLQGSEKLFF.

This clonotype turned up a few times. This chain uses TRBV2 with TRBJ2-7; TRBD2 matches at 10 bases. The germline V gene encodes CDR1 SNHLY and CDR2 FYNNEI. The CDR3 covers 13 residues. Germline trimming cut 8 bases from V and 4 bases from J; bases unmatched to any gene: 5. In nucleotides, the CDR3 is TGTGCCAGCGGACTAGCGGACTCTTACGAGCAGTACTTC. Translation gives CASGLADSYEQYF.

The chain carries TRBV5-1 and TRBJ2-7; 7 nucleotides align to TRBD1. V trimming: 3 bases; J trimming: 6 bases; junction bases outside the gene matches: 9. The CDR3 spans 14 residues. Germline CDR1 is SGHRS and CDR2 is YFSETQ. This CDR3 is CASSSSDRLREQYF. In nucleotides, the CDR3 is TGCGCCAGCAGCTCCTCGGACAGGCTGCGCGAGCAGTACTTC.

The CDR3 loop reads CSAPSFGRQETQYF. The CDR3 DNA follows: TGCAGTGCTCCGTCTTTTGGACGACAAGAGACCCAGTACTTC. The chain uses TRBV20-1 and TRBJ2-5; D uncertain. V dropped 5 bases and J dropped 2 bases, with 15 bases sitting between them. CDR1 is DFQATT and CDR2 is SNEGSKA in the germline V gene (reference sequence). The CDR3 contains 14 residues.